This paragraph covers one T cell receptor (beta chain) sequence. Antigen: not known. Profiled with immunoSEQ multiplex PCR; TCRdb holds only in-frame clones, not every one. The sample consists of approximately 420,000 clones, 75% to 90% of them appearing once. The data originate from a study of Ad26.COV2.S vaccination and SARS-CoV-2 variants. Overall study: Into the muscle, Ad26.COV2.S was dosed once or twice, 56 days apart. Findings of the study overall: Vaccine and placebo recipients had comparable breadth of non-spike TCRs.

Sample treatment: approximately 18 received Ad26.COV2.S at low or high dose, single or two shots; about 5 received placebo; per-sample allocation not given. Specimen acquisition occurred on day 63 following the initial vaccine or placebo injection. Whoever gave the sample was an adult aged 18-55 years in Boston. The input for sequencing was peripheral blood, taken in a trial of Ad26.COV2.S vaccine versus placebo. The sequence came from a person between 18 and 59 years old who received the Ad26.COV2.S COVID-19 vaccine or a placebo.

The chain's CDR3 is CASSQSGLAGTYNEQFF. The CDR3 nucleotides are TGTGCCAGCAGCCAAAGTGGACTAGCGGGGACTTACAATGAGCAGTTCTTC. This chain links TRBV7-8 with TRBJ2-1; 12 bases fit TRBD2. Germline V gene lookup returns CDR1 SGHVS and CDR2 FQNEAQ. The J segment lost 4 bases and the V segment lost 5 bases, leaving 9 bases of the junction unmatched. The CDR3 is 17 amino acids.